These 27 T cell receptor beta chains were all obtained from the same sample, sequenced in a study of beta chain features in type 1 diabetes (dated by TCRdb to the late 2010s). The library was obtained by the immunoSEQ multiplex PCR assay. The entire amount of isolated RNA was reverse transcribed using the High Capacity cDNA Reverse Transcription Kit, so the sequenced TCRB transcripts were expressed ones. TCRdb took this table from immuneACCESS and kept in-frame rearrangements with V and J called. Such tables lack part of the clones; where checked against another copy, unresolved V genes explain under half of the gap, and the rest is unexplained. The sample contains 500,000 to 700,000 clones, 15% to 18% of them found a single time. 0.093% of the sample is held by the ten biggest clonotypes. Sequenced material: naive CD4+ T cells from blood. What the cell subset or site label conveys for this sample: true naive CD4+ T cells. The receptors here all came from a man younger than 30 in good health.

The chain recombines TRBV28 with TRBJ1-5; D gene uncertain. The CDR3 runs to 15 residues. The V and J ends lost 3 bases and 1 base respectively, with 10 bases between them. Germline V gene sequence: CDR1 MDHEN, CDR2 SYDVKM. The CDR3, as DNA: TGTGCCAGCAGTTTGGGCGGACCGAGCAATCAGCCCCAGCATTTT. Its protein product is CASSLGGPSNQPQHF.

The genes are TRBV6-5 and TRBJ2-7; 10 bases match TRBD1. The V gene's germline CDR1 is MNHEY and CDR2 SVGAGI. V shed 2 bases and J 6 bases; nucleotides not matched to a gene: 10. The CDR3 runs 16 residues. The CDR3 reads CASSYVGTGVPFEQYF. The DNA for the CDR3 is TGTGCCAGCAGTTACGTCGGGACAGGGGTCCCCTTCGAGCAGTACTTC.

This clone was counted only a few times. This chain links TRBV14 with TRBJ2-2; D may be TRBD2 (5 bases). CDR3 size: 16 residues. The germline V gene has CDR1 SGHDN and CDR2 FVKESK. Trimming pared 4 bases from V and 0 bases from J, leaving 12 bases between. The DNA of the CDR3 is TGTGCCAGCAGCCTAAGCGGAACCTCGAACACCGGGGAGCTGTTTTTT. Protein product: CASSLSGTSNTGELFF.

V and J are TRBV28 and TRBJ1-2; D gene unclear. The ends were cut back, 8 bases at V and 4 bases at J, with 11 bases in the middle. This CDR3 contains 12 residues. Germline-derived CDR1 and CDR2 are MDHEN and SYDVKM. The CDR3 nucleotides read TGTGCCAGCGGAACCCTAGTCTATGGCTACACCTTC. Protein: CASGTLVYGYTF.

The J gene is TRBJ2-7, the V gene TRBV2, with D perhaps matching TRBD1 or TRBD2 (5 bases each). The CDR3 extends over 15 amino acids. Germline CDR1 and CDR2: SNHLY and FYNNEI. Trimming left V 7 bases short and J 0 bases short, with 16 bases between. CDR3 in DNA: TGTGCCAGCATTGAGGGGCCAGTCGACTCCTACGAGCAGTACTTC. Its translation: CASIEGPVDSYEQYF.

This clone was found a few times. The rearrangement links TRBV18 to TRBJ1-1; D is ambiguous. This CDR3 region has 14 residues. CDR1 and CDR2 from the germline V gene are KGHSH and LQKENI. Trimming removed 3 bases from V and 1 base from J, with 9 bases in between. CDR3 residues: CASSPLARNTEAFF. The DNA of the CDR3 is TGTGCCAGCTCACCCCTAGCTCGGAACACTGAAGCTTTCTTT.

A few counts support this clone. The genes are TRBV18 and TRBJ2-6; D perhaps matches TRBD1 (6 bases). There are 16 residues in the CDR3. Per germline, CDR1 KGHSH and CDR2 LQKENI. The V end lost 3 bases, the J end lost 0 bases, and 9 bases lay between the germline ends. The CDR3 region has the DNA TGTGCCAGCTCACCTTCCAGGGGCTCTGGGGCCAACGTCCTGACTTTC. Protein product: CASSPSRGSGANVLTF.

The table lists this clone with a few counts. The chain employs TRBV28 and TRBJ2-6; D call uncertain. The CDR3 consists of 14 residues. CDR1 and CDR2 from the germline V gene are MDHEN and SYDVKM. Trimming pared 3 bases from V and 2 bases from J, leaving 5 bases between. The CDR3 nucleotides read TGTGCCAGCAGTTTGCAGGCTGGGGCCAACGTCCTGACTTTC. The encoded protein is CASSLQAGANVLTF.

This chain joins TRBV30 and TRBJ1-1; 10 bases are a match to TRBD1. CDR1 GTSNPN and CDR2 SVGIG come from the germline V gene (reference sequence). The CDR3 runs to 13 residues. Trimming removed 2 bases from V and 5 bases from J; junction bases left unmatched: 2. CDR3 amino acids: CAWSRDRGTEAFF. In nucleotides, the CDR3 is TGTGCCTGGAGTCGGGACAGGGGTACTGAAGCTTTCTTT.

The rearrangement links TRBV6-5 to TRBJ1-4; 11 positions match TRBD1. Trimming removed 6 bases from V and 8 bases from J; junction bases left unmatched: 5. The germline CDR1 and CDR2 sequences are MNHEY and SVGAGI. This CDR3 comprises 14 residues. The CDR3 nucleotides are TGTGCCAGCAGAGGGACAGGGGGTCGGGAAAAACTGTTTTTT. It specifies CASRGTGGREKLFF.

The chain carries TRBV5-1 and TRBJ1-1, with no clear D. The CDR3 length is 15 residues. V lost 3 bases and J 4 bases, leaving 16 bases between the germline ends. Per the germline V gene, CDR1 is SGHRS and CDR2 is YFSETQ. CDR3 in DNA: TGCGCCAGCAGCTCGTCTCCCCAAGGGAGCACTGAAGCTTTCTTT. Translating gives CASSSSPQGSTEAFF.

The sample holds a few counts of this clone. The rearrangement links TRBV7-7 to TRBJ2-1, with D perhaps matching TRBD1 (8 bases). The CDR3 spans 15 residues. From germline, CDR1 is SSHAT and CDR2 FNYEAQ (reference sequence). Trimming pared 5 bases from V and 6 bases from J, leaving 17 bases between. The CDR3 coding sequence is TGTGCCAGCAGCCGGGACTACCAGGGGGCCAATGAGCAGTTCTTC. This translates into CASSRDYQGANEQFF.

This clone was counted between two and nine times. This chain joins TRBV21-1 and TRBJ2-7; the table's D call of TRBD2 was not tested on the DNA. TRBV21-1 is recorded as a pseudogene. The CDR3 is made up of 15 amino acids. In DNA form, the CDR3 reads TGTGCCAGCAGCAAAGCGGGACTTACCTTCGACGAGCAGTACTTC. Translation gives CASSKAGLTFDEQYF.

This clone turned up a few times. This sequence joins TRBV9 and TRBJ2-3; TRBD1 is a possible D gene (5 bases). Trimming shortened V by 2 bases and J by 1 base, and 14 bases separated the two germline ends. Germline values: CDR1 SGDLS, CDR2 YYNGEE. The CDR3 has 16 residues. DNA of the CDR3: TGTGCCAGCAGCGTCGGCCATATAGGGGGCACAGATACGCAGTATTTT. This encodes CASSVGHIGGTDTQYF.

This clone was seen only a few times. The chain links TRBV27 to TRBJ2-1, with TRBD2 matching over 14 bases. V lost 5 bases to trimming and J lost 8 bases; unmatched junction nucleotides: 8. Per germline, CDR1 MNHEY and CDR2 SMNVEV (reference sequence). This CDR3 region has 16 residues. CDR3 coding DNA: TGTGCCAGCAGTGCCCGACTAGCGGGAGGGCCCCATGAGCAGTTCTTC. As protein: CASSARLAGGPHEQFF.

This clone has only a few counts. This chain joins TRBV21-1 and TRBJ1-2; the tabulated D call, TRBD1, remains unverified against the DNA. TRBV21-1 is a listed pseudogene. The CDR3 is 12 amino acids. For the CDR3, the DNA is TGTGCCAGCAGCAGCCAAGGGGGCGGCTACACCTTC. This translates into CASSSQGGGYTF.

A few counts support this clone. DNA for the CDR3: TGTGCCAGCATTTCTCTGGCGGGGGATTACGAGCAGTACTTC. As protein: CASISLAGDYEQYF. The genes are TRBV6-6 and TRBJ2-7; 7 bases fit TRBD2. Trimming took 7 bases from V and 4 from J; bases not matched to a gene: 10. Germline V gives CDR1 MNHNY, CDR2 SVGAGI (reference sequence). This CDR3 is 14 amino acids long.

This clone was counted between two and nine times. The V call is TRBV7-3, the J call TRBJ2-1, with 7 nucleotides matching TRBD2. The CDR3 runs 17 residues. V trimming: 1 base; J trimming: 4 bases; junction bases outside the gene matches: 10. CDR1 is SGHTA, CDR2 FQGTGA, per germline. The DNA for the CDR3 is TGTGCCAGCAGCTTAAGGTCCGGGCTAGCGGAATACAATGAGCAGTTCTTC. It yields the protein CASSLRSGLAEYNEQFF.

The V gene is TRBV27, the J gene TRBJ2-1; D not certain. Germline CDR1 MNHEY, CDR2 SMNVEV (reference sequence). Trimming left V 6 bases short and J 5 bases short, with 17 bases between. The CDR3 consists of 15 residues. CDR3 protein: CASSSPDGHHNEQFF. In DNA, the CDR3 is TGTGCCAGCAGCTCCCCAGACGGCCACCACAATGAGCAGTTCTTC.

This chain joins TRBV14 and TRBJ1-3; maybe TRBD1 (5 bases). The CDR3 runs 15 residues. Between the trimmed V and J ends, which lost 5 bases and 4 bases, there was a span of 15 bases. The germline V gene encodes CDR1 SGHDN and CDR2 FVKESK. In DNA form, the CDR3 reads TGTGCCAGCAGCGGACAAGCAGGGTTCGGAAACACCATATATTTT. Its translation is CASSGQAGFGNTIYF. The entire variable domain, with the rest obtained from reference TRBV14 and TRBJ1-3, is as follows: EAGVTQFPSHSVIEKGQTVTLRCDPISGHDNLYWYRRVMGKEIKFLLHFVKESKQDESGMPNNRFLAERTGGTYSTLKVQPAELEDSGVYFCASSGQAGFGNTIYFGEGSWLTVV.

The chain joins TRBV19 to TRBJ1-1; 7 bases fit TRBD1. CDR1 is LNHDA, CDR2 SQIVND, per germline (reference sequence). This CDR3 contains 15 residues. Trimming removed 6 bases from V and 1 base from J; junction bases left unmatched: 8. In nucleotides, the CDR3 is TGTGCCAGTAGACGGGGGGACAGCAGGAACACTGAAGCTTTCTTT. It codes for CASRRGDSRNTEAFF.

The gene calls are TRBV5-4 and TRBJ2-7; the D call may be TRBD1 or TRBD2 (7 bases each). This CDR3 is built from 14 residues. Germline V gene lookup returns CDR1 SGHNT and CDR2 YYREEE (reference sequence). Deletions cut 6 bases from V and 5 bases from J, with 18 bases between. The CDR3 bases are TGTGCCAGCACCAGGGGAGGGGGCGTCCACGAGCAGTACTTC. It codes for CASTRGGGVHEQYF.

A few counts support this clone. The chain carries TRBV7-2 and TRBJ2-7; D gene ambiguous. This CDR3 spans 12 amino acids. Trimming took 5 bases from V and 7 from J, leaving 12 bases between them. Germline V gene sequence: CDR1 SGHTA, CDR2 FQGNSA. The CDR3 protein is CASSARTGEQYF. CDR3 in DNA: TGTGCCAGCAGCGCCCGAACCGGGGAGCAGTACTTC.

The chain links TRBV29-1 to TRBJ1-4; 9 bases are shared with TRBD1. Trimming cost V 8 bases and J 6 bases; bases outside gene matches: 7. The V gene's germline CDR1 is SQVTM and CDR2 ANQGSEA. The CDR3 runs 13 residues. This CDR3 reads CSYGTGFDEKLFF. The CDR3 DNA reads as TGCAGCTATGGGACAGGGTTCGATGAAAAACTGTTTTTT. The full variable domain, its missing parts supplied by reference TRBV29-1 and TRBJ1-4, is SAVISQKPSRDICQRGTSLTIQCQVDSQVTMMFWYRQQPGQSLTLIATANQGSEATYESGFVIDKFPISRPNLTFSTLTVSNMSPEDSSIYLCSYGTGFDEKLFFGSGTQLSVL.

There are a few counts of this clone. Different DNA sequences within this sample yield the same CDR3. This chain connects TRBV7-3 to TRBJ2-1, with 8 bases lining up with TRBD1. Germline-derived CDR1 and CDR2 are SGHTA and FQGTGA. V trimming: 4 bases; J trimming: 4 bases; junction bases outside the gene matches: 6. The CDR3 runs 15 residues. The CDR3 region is CASSSDRGSYNEQFF. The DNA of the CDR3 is TGTGCCAGCAGCTCCGACAGGGGTAGTTACAATGAGCAGTTCTTC.

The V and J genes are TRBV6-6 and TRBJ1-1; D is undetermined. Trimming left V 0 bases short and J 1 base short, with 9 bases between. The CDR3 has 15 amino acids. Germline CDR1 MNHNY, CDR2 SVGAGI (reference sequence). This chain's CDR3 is CASSYSATTNTEAFF. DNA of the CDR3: TGTGCCAGCAGTTACTCGGCTACAACGAACACTGAAGCTTTCTTT.

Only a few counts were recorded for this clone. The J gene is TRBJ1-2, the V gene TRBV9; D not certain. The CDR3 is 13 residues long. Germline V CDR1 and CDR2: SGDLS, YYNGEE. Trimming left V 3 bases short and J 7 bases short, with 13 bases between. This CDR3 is CASSEPQRVGYTF. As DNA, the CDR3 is TGTGCCAGCAGCGAGCCCCAGAGGGTTGGCTACACCTTC.